This is a list of T cell receptor beta chains from one sample in a study of blood T cell repertoires in COVID-19. The data were produced by immunoSEQ multiplex PCR, yet TCRdb's version contains in-frame clones alone and is incomplete. The sample lists more than 250,000 clones, nearly 90% occurring once. The material sequenced was PBMCs or T cells enriched from blood (not recorded which). The receptors originated from a woman in her 30s who had recovered from COVID-19. The CDR3 runs from the conserved cysteine through the conserved F or W. D genes are given only for firm matches. A row's size may be missing; if present it is once, few, many or a size class.

D: .
size: .
V: TRBV5-8
J: TRBJ1-5
DNA: TGTGCCAGCAGCACCGCGGAGCCCCAGCATTTT
CDR3: CASSTAEPQHF

D: .
size: .
V: TRBV3-1/TRBV3-2
J: TRBJ1-2
DNA: TGTGCCAGCAGCCAAGTTGGCGGGGATTCTAACTATGGCTACACCTTC
CDR3: CASSQVGGDSNYGYTF

D: TRBD1
size: .
V: TRBV30
J: TRBJ1-3
DNA: TGTGCCTGGAGTGGGTTACAGGGGAACTCTGGAAACACCATATATTTT
CDR3: CAWSGLQGNSGNTIYF

D: .
size: .
V: TRBV30
J: TRBJ1-1
DNA: TGTGCCTGGAGTGGTTCAGTGAACACTGAAGCTTTCTTT
CDR3: CAWSGSVNTEAFF

D: .
size: .
V: TRBV18
J: TRBJ2-5
DNA: TGTGCCAGCTCGCCGGGGGTTCAAGAGACCCAGTACTTC
CDR3: CASSPGVQETQYF

D: .
size: .
V: TRBV9
J: TRBJ2-1
DNA: TGTGCCAGCAACGTAATCGGGGTATCCTACAATGAGCAGTTCTTC
CDR3: CASNVIGVSYNEQFF

D: TRBD1
size: .
V: TRBV4-1
J: TRBJ2-2
DNA: TGCGCCAGCAGGCACCCGGGACAGGGGAAAGGGGAGCTGTTTTTT
CDR3: CASRHPGQGKGELFF

D: .
size: .
V: TRBV11-1
J: TRBJ2-5
DNA: TGTGCCAGCAGCTTGAGGCAAAGTGGGAGGACCCAGTACTTC
CDR3: CASSLRQSGRTQYF

D: TRBD1
size: .
V: TRBV15
J: TRBJ1-1
DNA: TGTGCCACCAGCAACGGACAGGGATGGGGCACTGAAGCTTTCTTT
CDR3: CATSNGQGWGTEAFF

D: .
size: .
V: TRBV6-5
J: TRBJ2-3
DNA: TGTGCCAGCAACCGGAGGGGTAAGACAGATACGCAGTATTTT
CDR3: CASNRRGKTDTQYF

D: .
size: few
V: TRBV27
J: TRBJ2-2
DNA: TGTGCCAGCAGTCCCTCGAACACCGGGGAGCTGTTTTTT
CDR3: CASSPSNTGELFF

D: .
size: .
V: TRBV15
J: TRBJ1-1
DNA: TGTGCCACCAGCAGGAACAGGGAGGGCACTGAAGCTTTCTTT
CDR3: CATSRNREGTEAFF

D: TRBD1
size: .
V: TRBV19
J: TRBJ1-2
DNA: TGTGCCAGTAGCACCCTTACAGGGGGAGGCTACACCTTC
CDR3: CASSTLTGGGYTF

D: .
size: few
V: TRBV3-1/TRBV3-2
J: TRBJ2-2
DNA: TGTGCCAGCAGCCTCCTAGTCCGGGGTCGCACCGGGGAGCTGTTTTTT
CDR3: CASSLLVRGRTGELFF

D: .
size: .
V: TRBV6-5
J: TRBJ1-1
DNA: TGTGCCAGCAGCTTGGCAGGGTACACTGAAGCTTTCTTT
CDR3: CASSLAGYTEAFF

D: .
size: .
V: TRBV7-2
J: TRBJ1-1
DNA: TGTGCCAGCAGCCTCCTGGGAGGTCCCTTTTTTTTGAACACTGAAGCTTTCTTT
CDR3: CASSLLGGPFFLNTEAFF

D: TRBD1
size: .
V: TRBV5-1
J: TRBJ1-2
DNA: TGCGCCAGCAGTTCGGGACAGGGGGCGCGATCTGATGGCTACACCTTC
CDR3: CASSSGQGARSDGYTF

D: .
size: .
V: TRBV9
J: TRBJ1-6
DNA: TGTGCCAGCAGCGTGGACAGTTCCAGTGATTCACCCCTCCACTTT
CDR3: CASSVDSSSDSPLHF

D: .
size: .
V: TRBV19
J: TRBJ1-4
DNA: TGTGCCAGTAGTATAGATCCTCGTGGGGCGGCTAATGAAAAACTGTTTTTT
CDR3: CASSIDPRGAANEKLFF

D: .
size: .
V: TRBV10-3
J: TRBJ1-2
DNA: TGTGCCATCAGTCGGAATAGGACCGGGAGTAACTATGGCTACACCTTC
CDR3: CAISRNRTGSNYGYTF

D: .
size: .
V: TRBV4-1
J: TRBJ2-5
DNA: TGCGCCAGCAGCCAAGTTGAGTCACAGCAAGAGACCCAGTACTTC
CDR3: CASSQVESQQETQYF

D: TRBD1
size: .
V: TRBV5-8
J: TRBJ1-2
DNA: TGTGCCAGCAGCTTGTACCGGGACAGGGGACAGGATGGCTACACCTTC
CDR3: CASSLYRDRGQDGYTF

D: .
size: .
V: TRBV2
J: TRBJ2-3
DNA: TGTGCCAGCAGGAGGGCTAGCGCAACAGATACGCAGTATTTT
CDR3: CASRRASATDTQYF

D: .
size: .
V: TRBV10-3
J: TRBJ1-1
DNA: TGTGCCATTGCCCCCAGATCGCCTAACACTGAAGCTTTCTTT
CDR3: CAIAPRSPNTEAFF

D: .
size: .
V: TRBV6-5
J: TRBJ1-4
DNA: TGTGCCAGCATAGCTGAAAAACTGTTTTTT
CDR3: CASIAEKLFF

D: TRBD1
size: few
V: TRBV10-1
J: TRBJ2-1
DNA: TGCGCCAGCAGTGACGACAGGGTCGAGCAGTTCTTC
CDR3: CASSDDRVEQFF

D: TRBD2
size: .
V: TRBV6-5
J: TRBJ2-7
DNA: TGTGCCAGCAGTTACTCGAGCGGGGGGTACGAGCAGTACTTC
CDR3: CASSYSSGGYEQYF

D: .
size: .
V: TRBV5-1
J: TRBJ1-4
DNA: TGCGCCAGCAGCTTGGCCGGGCAGGGGCAACGTGAAAAACTGTTTTTT
CDR3: CASSLAGQGQREKLFF

D: TRBD1
size: .
V: TRBV27
J: TRBJ1-4
DNA: TGTGCCAGCAGTCCGACAGGGGGAGGTGAAAAACTGTTTTTT
CDR3: CASSPTGGGEKLFF

D: .
size: .
V: TRBV7-6
J: TRBJ1-3
DNA: TGTGCCAGCAGTTTGGCGGGGGGCTCTGGAAACACCATATATTTT
CDR3: CASSLAGGSGNTIYF

D: .
size: .
V: TRBV14
J: TRBJ2-5
DNA: TGTGCCAGCAGCCAAGTTAACGGGGGAAAGCAAGAGACCCAGTACTTC
CDR3: CASSQVNGGKQETQYF

D: TRBD2
size: .
V: TRBV9
J: TRBJ2-3
DNA: TGTGCCAGCAGCGTCCGGACTAGTGCAGATACGCAGTATTTT
CDR3: CASSVRTSADTQYF

D: .
size: once
V: TRBV14
J: TRBJ1-1
DNA: TGTGCCAGCACCCACCCGGGGGGAGCCCCAGAAGCTTTCTTT
CDR3: CASTHPGGAPEAFF

D: .
size: .
V: TRBV15
J: TRBJ2-1
DNA: TGTGCCACCAGCAGAAACATCAATGAGCAGTTCTTC
CDR3: CATSRNINEQFF

D: .
size: .
V: TRBV19
J: TRBJ1-1
DNA: TGTGCCAGCGAACAGGGAGGGAGCACTGAAGCTTTCTTT
CDR3: CASEQGGSTEAFF

D: .
size: .
V: TRBV10-3
J: TRBJ1-6
DNA: TGTGCCATCAGTGAGGAGGGAGGCTCACCCCTCCACTTT
CDR3: CAISEEGGSPLHF

D: .
size: .
V: TRBV2
J: TRBJ1-5
DNA: TGTGCCAGCACCCTACAGGGCGGAGGTCAGCCCCAGCATTTT
CDR3: CASTLQGGGQPQHF

D: TRBD2
size: once
V: TRBV5-4
J: TRBJ2-4
DNA: TGTGCCAGCAGCTTGGGGACTAGCGGGGATTTAGCCAAAAACATTCAGTACTTC
CDR3: CASSLGTSGDLAKNIQYF

D: .
size: .
V: TRBV6-5
J: TRBJ1-1
DNA: TGTGCCAGCGGTACAGCCTTGGACACTGAAGCTTTCTTT
CDR3: CASGTALDTEAFF

D: .
size: once
V: TRBV5-1
J: TRBJ2-2
DNA: TGCGCCAGCAGCCAACTTAGCGTGATGAACACCGGGGAGCTGTTTTTT
CDR3: CASSQLSVMNTGELFF

D: .
size: few
V: TRBV5-1
J: TRBJ1-1
DNA: TGCGCCAGCAGCTTGGAAGCAGGGGTCGGTGAAGCTTTCTTT
CDR3: CASSLEAGVGEAFF

D: .
size: .
V: TRBV6-6
J: TRBJ2-4
DNA: TGTGCCAGCAGCCGGACACGGGAAAACATTCAGTACTTC
CDR3: CASSRTRENIQYF

D: TRBD1
size: .
V: TRBV10-3
J: TRBJ1-1
DNA: TGTGCCTGCGGGACAGGGCAAACTGAAGCTTTCTTT
CDR3: CACGTGQTEAFF

D: .
size: few
V: TRBV29-1
J: TRBJ1-1
DNA: TGCAGCGCACCCTGGGGCGCTGAAGCTTTCTTT
CDR3: CSAPWGAEAFF

D: .
size: .
V: TRBV27
J: TRBJ1-5
DNA: TGTGCCAGCAGTTCGAGGGAGTTGCATCAGCCCCAGCATTTT
CDR3: CASSSRELHQPQHF